The present entry profiles one T cell receptor beta chain with its context. The antigen is not known. This sample was included in a study of cytomegalovirus exposure and HLA in healthy donors. The study, taken as a whole, reports: Associated with cytomegalovirus, according to the listing, were around 160 TCR beta chains. Later analysis associated a missense DCLRE1C variant with TCR beta V- and J-gene trimming. Beyond CMV serostatus, there was no information to go on about immune exposure.

Germline V gives CDR1 SEHNR, CDR2 FQNEAQ (reference sequence). The CDR3 totals 16 residues. Trimming took off 8 bases at V and 0 bases at J, with 20 bases between the two ends. Primers included in the PCR were 60 Vbeta and 13 Jbeta primers. In the source study's methods: The count from a later analysis was 60 million to 85 million unique TCR beta chains, about 9.9 million of them shared. The method was immunoSEQ multiplex PCR; TCRdb's version includes in-frame clones alone and lacks a portion of them. That table supplies the V and J calls and clone size; D and trimming were determined from the DNA. The listing records some 160,000 clones.

V gene TRBV7-9 combines with J gene TRBJ2-7, with D possibly matching TRBD1 (6 bases). Input material: PBMCs. The sequence was obtained from a man aged 25-45 years in good health and CMV-seronegative. The CDR3: CASSPTGSLSSYEQYF. CDR3 nucleotide sequence: TGTGCCAGCTCCCCTACAGGGTCCTTATCCTCCTACGAGCAGTACTTC.